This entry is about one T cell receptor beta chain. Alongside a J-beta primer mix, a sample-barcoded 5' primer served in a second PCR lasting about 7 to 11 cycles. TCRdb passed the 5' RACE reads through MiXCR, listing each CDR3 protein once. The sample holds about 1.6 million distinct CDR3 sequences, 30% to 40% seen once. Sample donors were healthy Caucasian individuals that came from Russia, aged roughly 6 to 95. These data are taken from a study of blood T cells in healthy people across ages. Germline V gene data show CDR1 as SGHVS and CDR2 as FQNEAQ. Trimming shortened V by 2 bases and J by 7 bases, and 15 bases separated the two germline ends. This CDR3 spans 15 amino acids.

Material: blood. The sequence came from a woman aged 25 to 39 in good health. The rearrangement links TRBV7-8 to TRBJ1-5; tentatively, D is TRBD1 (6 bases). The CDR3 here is CASSLRLQGLQPQHF. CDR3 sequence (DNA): TGTGCCAGCAGCTTACGCCTTCAGGGGCTCCAGCCCCAGCATTTT. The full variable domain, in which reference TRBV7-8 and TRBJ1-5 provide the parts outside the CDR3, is GAGVSQSPRYKVAKRGQDVALRCDPISGHVSLFWYQQALGQGPEFLTYFQNEAQLDKSGLPSDRFFAERPEGSVSTLKIQRTQQEDSAVYLCASSLRLQGLQPQHFGDGTRLSIL.